This T cell receptor beta chain was sequenced in a study of OX40 agonist ivuxolimab in advanced cancers. Overall study results and limits: CD8+ T cells (on average) carried more expanded clones than CD4+ T cells.

On this clone itself: The antigen remains undetermined.

The sampling schedule covered blood at baseline, cycle 4 day 1, and cycle 7 day 1. The assay was immunoSEQ multiplex PCR, and TCRdb's table has in-frame clones only and misses some. Among approximately 52,000 clones listed, 83% were seen once. Germline lookup yields CDR1 SEHNR and CDR2 FQNEAQ (reference sequence). CDR3 length equals 15 residues. V dropped 5 bases and J dropped 2; count of bases not matched to a gene: 4. The V and J genes are TRBV7-9 and TRBJ2-2, with TRBD1 matching 8 bases. The TCR was taken from an adult with an advanced solid tumor such as melanoma, head and neck, liver or kidney cancer. The source material was CD4+ or CD8+ T cells sorted from blood, sampled in a trial of the OX40 agonist ivuxolimab. The CDR3 nucleotides are TGTGCCAGCAGCCCCGGACAGGGAAACACCGGGGAGCTGTTTTTT. This sequence encodes CASSPGQGNTGELFF.